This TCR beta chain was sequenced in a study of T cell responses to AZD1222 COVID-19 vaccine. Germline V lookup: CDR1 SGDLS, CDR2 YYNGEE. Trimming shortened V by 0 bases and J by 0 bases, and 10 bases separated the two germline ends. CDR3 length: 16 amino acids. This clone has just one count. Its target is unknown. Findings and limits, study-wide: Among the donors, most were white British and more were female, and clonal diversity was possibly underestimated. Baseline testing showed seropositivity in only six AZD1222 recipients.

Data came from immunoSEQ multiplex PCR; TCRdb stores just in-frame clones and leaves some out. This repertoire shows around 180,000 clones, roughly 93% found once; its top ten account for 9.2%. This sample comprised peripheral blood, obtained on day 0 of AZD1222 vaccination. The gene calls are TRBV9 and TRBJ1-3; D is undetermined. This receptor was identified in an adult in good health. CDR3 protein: CASSVALGSSGNTIYF. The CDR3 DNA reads TGTGCCAGCAGCGTAGCCTTGGGGTCCTCTGGAAACACCATATATTTT.